This T cell receptor beta chain was captured in a study of CD8+CD57+ T cells in acquired aplastic anemia. Study information: Sorted CD4+ and CD8+ cells gave an average of roughly 3.5 ug of DNA.

General observations from the study: Simpson's diversity of CD8+ cells was not significantly different in patients compared with controls. A set of more than 25 CD8+ CDR3 sequences was shared between patients and controls, and these sequences appeared highly expressed in patients.

The TCR beta profiling, which covered VDJ combination and CDR3 sequence, was carried out using genomic DNA as the template. MiXCR, applied by TCRdb to the reads, yields one record per CDR3 protein. The sample records roughly 300,000 distinct CDR3 sequences, 50% to 70% being singletons. Germline CDR1 reads DFQATT; CDR2 reads SNEGSKA (reference sequence). Trimming removed 7 bases from V and 0 bases from J; junction bases left unmatched: 7. The CDR3 spans 14 residues. Worth noting for this clonotype: What it binds is not known.

The material sequenced was sorted CD4+, CD8+, or CD8+CD57+ T cells (not recorded which) from PBMCs. This clonotype was obtained from a human donor with severe aplastic anemia or a healthy control (not recorded which). The chain carries TRBV20-1 and TRBJ2-7; 9 positions agree with TRBD1. DNA of the CDR3: TGCAGTGTCCTTGGACAGGGGAGCTCCTACGAGCAGTACGTC. The encoded protein is CSVLGQGSSYEQYV.